These T cell receptor beta chains were read from a single sample in a study of graft-versus-host responses after intestinal transplantation. Generated by immunoSEQ multiplex PCR, the TCRdb table keeps only in-frame clones and is missing some. The table shows about 71,000 clones, with 90% occurring only once. No antigen is known for these receptors. The source was unstimulated CD8+ T cells sorted from spleen or lymph node cells, collected before intestinal transplant. The receptors stem from a human donor who received an intestinal transplant. Each CDR3 is given with its conserved first and last residue. The D gene is left open where the match is weak. Clone sizes are given selectively: once, few, many, or a class where the clone is expanded.

>once|-|TRBJ2-1|TRBV7-2
TGTGCCAGCAGCTTCTCGGAGCGTTCGAGCCCTCAGTTCTTC
CASSFSERSSPQFF
>-|-|TRBJ1-1|TRBV10-3
TGTGCCATCAGTGATTCGTCGGTCACTGAAGCTTTCTTT
CAISDSSVTEAFF
>few|-|TRBJ2-5|TRBV13
TGTGCCAGCAGCCAAACCGGACAGGGAGGGGAGACCCAGTACTTC
CASSQTGQGGETQYF
>-|-|TRBJ1-1|TRBV5-6
TGTGCCAGCAGCTTGAGGGGCACTGAAGCTTTCTTT
CASSLRGTEAFF
>-|TRBD1|TRBJ1-4|TRBV2
TGTGCCAGCAGCGACGGACAGGGGAATGCGGTAAAACTGTTTTTT
CASSDGQGNAVKLFF
>-|TRBD1|TRBJ1-1|TRBV7-3
TGTGCCAGCAGCTCGGACAGGCCGAACACTGAAGCTTTCTTT
CASSSDRPNTEAFF
>-|TRBD1|TRBJ1-2|TRBV5-1
TGCGCCAGCACTCACAGGGGAGACTATGGCTACACCTTC
CASTHRGDYGYTF
>-|TRBD2|TRBJ2-3|TRBV6-5
TGTGCCAGCAGTTACTCTGGGGGGGGCACAGATACGCAGTATTTT
CASSYSGGGTDTQYF
>-|-|TRBJ1-4|TRBV12-5
TGTGCTAGTGGTTTGGTACCCACTGGGCAATACTCTAATGAAAAACTGTTTTTT
CASGLVPTGQYSNEKLFF
>-|TRBD1|TRBJ1-2|TRBV5-8
TGTGCCAGCAGCTTGCCGCAGACAGGGAACTATGGCTACACCTTC
CASSLPQTGNYGYTF
>-|-|TRBJ2-7|TRBV5-1
TGCGCCAGCAGCTCCTCAGGACTTGGGTTTTCCTACGAGCAGTACTTC
CASSSSGLGFSYEQYF
>-|-|TRBJ1-2|TRBV11-2
TGTGCCAGCAGCCAAATGTGGGGGGAATCTAACTATGGCTACACCTTC
CASSQMWGESNYGYTF
>-|-|TRBJ1-1|TRBV7-8
TGTGCCAGCAGCTTATCGGGTTGGCGGGAAGCTTTCTTT
CASSLSGWREAFF
>-|TRBD1|TRBJ1-2|TRBV5-5
TGTGCCAGCAGCTTCGAAGGGGGCGCCATCTATGGCTACACCTTC
CASSFEGGAIYGYTF
>once|-|TRBJ2-7|TRBV13
TGTGCCAGCAGCTCGACCACAGGAAGTACCTACGAGCAGTACTTC
CASSSTTGSTYEQYF
>once|-|TRBJ1-6|TRBV19
TGTGCCAGTAGTATCATGGCCGGGAATTCACCCCTCCACTTT
CASSIMAGNSPLHF
>-|TRBD1|TRBJ2-3|TRBV5-8
TGTGCCAGCAGCGTGGGACAGGGGAGCACAGATACGCAGTATTTT
CASSVGQGSTDTQYF
>-|TRBD2|TRBJ2-7|TRBV6-6
TGTGCCAGCAGTTACTTAGCGGGGGACTACGAGCAGTACTTC
CASSYLAGDYEQYF
>-|TRBD2|TRBJ2-3|TRBV27
TGTGCCAGCAGTTTATTAGCGGGGGGGCTGGATACGCAGTATTTT
CASSLLAGGLDTQYF
>-|-|TRBJ1-2|TRBV10-2
TGCGCCAGCCAGGGGTCCTATGGCTACACCTTC
CASQGSYGYTF
>-|TRBD1|TRBJ1-6|TRBV9
TGTGCCAGCAGCGAGACAGGGGGGGAATCACCCCTCCACTTT
CASSETGGESPLHF
>-|TRBD2|TRBJ2-3|TRBV5-6
TGTGCCAGCAGCCCTGGACTAGCGGGGGTCACAGATACGCAGTATTTT
CASSPGLAGVTDTQYF
>-|TRBD1|TRBJ1-1|TRBV7-6
TGTGCCAGCAGCTTAGCGATTGGGACAGGCGGGACTGAAGCTTTCTTT
CASSLAIGTGGTEAFF
>-|TRBD1|TRBJ2-7|TRBV9
TGTGCCAGCAGCATCGGACAGGGGGCCGGCGAGCAGTACTTC
CASSIGQGAGEQYF
>-|TRBD2|TRBJ2-3|TRBV2
TGTGCCAGCCTAAAAGCGGGGGGGCTGGGAGATACGCAGTATTTT
CASLKAGGLGDTQYF
>-|-|TRBJ2-7|TRBV21-1
TGTGCCAGCAGCCCCAAGGGGAGGTGGGTGGCCTACGAGCAGTACTTC
CASSPKGRWVAYEQYF
>-|TRBD1|TRBJ1-2|TRBV5-4
TGTGCCAGCAGCTTGATTGTTGACAGGGCGGGCGGCTACACCTTC
CASSLIVDRAGGYTF
>-|-|TRBJ1-5|TRBV6-5
TGTGCCAGCAGGGGGACATACCATAGCAATCAGCCCCAGCATTTT
CASRGTYHSNQPQHF
>-|-|TRBJ2-7|TRBV5-4
TGTGCCAGCAGCTCAATCCCCGGGACAAAATACGAGCAGTACTTC
CASSSIPGTKYEQYF
>few|-|TRBJ1-1|TRBV6-1
TGTGCCAGCAGTGTACGGGACTGGGAAGCTTTCTTT
CASSVRDWEAFF
>-|-|TRBJ2-5|TRBV7-8
TGTGCCAGCAGCTTAGGGGTCGAGGGAAACCAAGAGACCCAGTACTTC
CASSLGVEGNQETQYF
>-|TRBD1|TRBJ2-1|TRBV5-6
TGTGCCAGCAGCTTGGCTAACAGGGGAACCACCTACAATGAGCAGTTCTTC
CASSLANRGTTYNEQFF
>few|-|TRBJ1-2|TRBV13
TGTGCCAGCAGCCAAATCGGGGACTCCCGCTATGGCTACACCTTC
CASSQIGDSRYGYTF
>-|TRBD1|TRBJ2-7|TRBV18
TGTGCCAGCTCACCAGGGACAGGGTCCATCCACGAGCAGTACTTC
CASSPGTGSIHEQYF
>-|-|TRBJ1-5|TRBV6-1
TGTGCCAGCAGTGGTGGGCAGGCCTCCAATCAGCCCCAGCATTTT
CASSGGQASNQPQHF
>-|-|TRBJ2-1|TRBV11-2
TGTGCCAGCAGCATGAAAGGTTGGACTCCCTACAATGAGCAGTTCTTC
CASSMKGWTPYNEQFF
>once|-|TRBJ2-7|TRBV5-1
TGCGCCAGCAGTGGGGGCGTTGAGGAGCAGTACTTC
CASSGGVEEQYF
>once|-|TRBJ2-7|TRBV11-2
TGTGCCAGCAGCGACATTTCCTACGAGCAGTACTTC
CASSDISYEQYF
>-|TRBD1|TRBJ2-3|TRBV13
TGTGCCAGCAGCCCAGGGGGGGACAGGGGTACAGATACGCAGTATTTT
CASSPGGDRGTDTQYF
>-|-|TRBJ2-7|TRBV15
TGTGCCACCATGCGGGTCGGGGGATTTGCTGGCGAGCAGTACTTC
CATMRVGGFAGEQYF
>-|-|TRBJ2-7|TRBV5-4
TGTGCCAGCAGCTTGGGTTCGGGGGAGCAGTACTTC
CASSLGSGEQYF
>few|-|TRBJ1-1|TRBV4-1
TGCGCCAGCAGCCAAGGGGGCTACACTGAAGCTTTCTTT
CASSQGGYTEAFF
>-|TRBD1|TRBJ1-1|TRBV27
TGTGCCAGCAGTCCCCACCCTGGACAGGGAGGGACTGAAGCTTTCTTT
CASSPHPGQGGTEAFF
>-|TRBD1|TRBJ1-5|TRBV6-1
TGTGCCAGCAGATCCGGGACAGGGGTCGAGCCCCAGCATTTT
CASRSGTGVEPQHF
>-|-|TRBJ1-2|TRBV7-3
TGTGCCAGCTCCCAGGCAGGAAACTATGGCTACACCTTC
CASSQAGNYGYTF
>-|-|TRBJ2-1|TRBV29-1
TGCAGCGGCCGACAGACAGTTAATGAGCAGTTCTTC
CSGRQTVNEQFF
>-|TRBD1|TRBJ2-7|TRBV4-1
TGCGCCAGCAGCCCGGGACAGACCTACGAGCAGTACTTC
CASSPGQTYEQYF
>-|-|TRBJ2-7|TRBV4-1
TGCGCCAGCAGCCAAGAAGCGGTCTCCTACGAGCAGTACTTC
CASSQEAVSYEQYF
>-|TRBD2|TRBJ2-3|TRBV9
TGTGCCAGCAGCGTAAACGGGGGGGCCGGAGATACGCAGTATTTT
CASSVNGGAGDTQYF
>-|TRBD2|TRBJ2-1|TRBV2
TGTGCCAGCAGTTCACTAGCGGGGGCCTACAATGAGCAGTTCTTC
CASSSLAGAYNEQFF
>-|-|TRBJ1-3|TRBV5-1
TGCGCCAGCAGCCCAGAAAGGGGGACGATATATTTT
CASSPERGTIYF
>-|-|TRBJ2-3|TRBV6-1
TGTGCCAGCAGTATCCCCAGGGCTAGCACAGATACGCAGTATTTT
CASSIPRASTDTQYF
>-|TRBD1|TRBJ1-3|TRBV10-3
TGTGCCATCAGTGCCGGGACAGGACCCTCTGGAAACACCATATATTTT
CAISAGTGPSGNTIYF
>-|-|TRBJ1-2|TRBV5-5
TGTGCCAGCACCGTCCGGGGTAACTATGGCTACACCTTC
CASTVRGNYGYTF
>-|-|TRBJ1-1|TRBV7-6
TGTGCCAGCAGCTTAGTCCCTACAGGCGGAACTGAAGCTTTCTTT
CASSLVPTGGTEAFF
>-|TRBD2|TRBJ2-1|TRBV18
TGTGCCAGCTCACTAGCGGGGGGGCACAATGAGCAGTTCTTC
CASSLAGGHNEQFF
>-|-|TRBJ2-2|TRBV29-1
TGCAGCGTTGGGCCGTTGAACACCGGGGAGCTGTTTTTT
CSVGPLNTGELFF